The rows below give T cell receptor beta chains drawn from one sample of a study of T cell responses to AZD1222 COVID-19 vaccine. Sequencing used immunoSEQ multiplex PCR; TCRdb keeps in-frame clones, though not all of them. The sample includes about 180,000 clones, 85% to 95% of them seen just once. This sample comprised peripheral blood, obtained 28 days after the second dose of the MenACWY control vaccine. The receptors were sampled from an adult who received the MenACWY meningococcal vaccine as a control. Each CDR3 is given with its conserved first and last residue. D genes are given only for firm matches. The listing skips clone size in some rows; elsewhere it reads once, few, many or a size class.

d_call: TRBD2
j_call: TRBJ2-7
clone_size: -
v_call: TRBV2
cdr3_nt: TGTGCCAGCCGCGGGGGGATGGGGCAGTACTTC
cdr3_aa: CASRGGMGQYF

d_call: -
j_call: TRBJ2-7
clone_size: -
v_call: TRBV28
cdr3_nt: TGTGCCAGCAGCAACCGGGACAACTACGAGCAGTACTTC
cdr3_aa: CASSNRDNYEQYF

d_call: -
j_call: TRBJ1-6
clone_size: -
v_call: TRBV3-1/TRBV3-2
cdr3_nt: TGTGCCAGCAGCCAAGGGCAGGGTCGCTCACCCCTCCACTTT
cdr3_aa: CASSQGQGRSPLHF

d_call: -
j_call: TRBJ1-5
clone_size: -
v_call: TRBV19
cdr3_nt: TGTGCCAGTAGTATAAGAGGGAAGAGCAATCAGCCCCAGCATTTT
cdr3_aa: CASSIRGKSNQPQHF

d_call: -
j_call: TRBJ1-4
clone_size: -
v_call: TRBV10-1
cdr3_nt: TGCGCCAGCCGCGGGGCAGCAACTAATGAAAAACTGTTTTTT
cdr3_aa: CASRGAATNEKLFF

d_call: TRBD1
j_call: TRBJ1-1
clone_size: -
v_call: TRBV7-3
cdr3_nt: TGTGCCAGCAGCTTGACCGGGACAGGGACGAACACTGAAGCTTTCTTT
cdr3_aa: CASSLTGTGTNTEAFF

d_call: -
j_call: TRBJ2-2
clone_size: once
v_call: TRBV3-1/TRBV3-2
cdr3_nt: TGTGCCAGCACCCGTGGGACCGGGGAGCTGTTTTTT
cdr3_aa: CASTRGTGELFF

d_call: TRBD2
j_call: TRBJ2-2
clone_size: -
v_call: TRBV2
cdr3_nt: TGTGCCAGCGTTGTAGCGGGGGGGCTCGGGGAGCTGTTTTTT
cdr3_aa: CASVVAGGLGELFF

d_call: -
j_call: TRBJ2-1
clone_size: -
v_call: TRBV30
cdr3_nt: TGTGCCTGGAGCCTGGGACTGCTCGATGAGCAGTTCTTC
cdr3_aa: CAWSLGLLDEQFF

d_call: -
j_call: TRBJ1-2
clone_size: -
v_call: TRBV28
cdr3_nt: TGTGCCAGCAGTTCTCGCGGGCAGGATAACTATGGCTACACCTTC
cdr3_aa: CASSSRGQDNYGYTF

d_call: TRBD2
j_call: TRBJ2-3
clone_size: -
v_call: TRBV7-2
cdr3_nt: TGTGCCAGCAGACGACTAGCGGGGGGTAGTTTCACAGATACGCAGTATTTT
cdr3_aa: CASRRLAGGSFTDTQYF

d_call: -
j_call: TRBJ1-3
clone_size: -
v_call: TRBV18
cdr3_nt: TGTGCCAGCCAGACTGGCGGTGTTTCATCCCAAAGCTCTGGAAACACCATATATTTT
cdr3_aa: CASQTGGVSSQSSGNTIYF

d_call: TRBD1
j_call: TRBJ1-2
clone_size: -
v_call: TRBV19
cdr3_nt: TGTGCCAGTAGTGGCCGGACAGGAAACTATGGCTACACCTTC
cdr3_aa: CASSGRTGNYGYTF

d_call: -
j_call: TRBJ1-5
clone_size: -
v_call: TRBV12-5
cdr3_nt: TGTGCTAGTGGGGAAGGGAGCACTAGCAATCAGCCCCAGCATTTT
cdr3_aa: CASGEGSTSNQPQHF

d_call: TRBD1
j_call: TRBJ1-3
clone_size: -
v_call: TRBV7-2
cdr3_nt: TGTGCCAGCAGCTTCCCAGGGGGGAGGAGAGGAAACACCATATATTTT
cdr3_aa: CASSFPGGRRGNTIYF

d_call: TRBD1
j_call: TRBJ1-1
clone_size: -
v_call: TRBV14
cdr3_nt: TGTGCCAGCAGCCGGACAGGGGGTAGGACTGAAGCTTTCTTT
cdr3_aa: CASSRTGGRTEAFF

d_call: -
j_call: TRBJ1-6
clone_size: -
v_call: TRBV6-2/TRBV6-3
cdr3_nt: TGTGCCAGCAGTCATCTCCAGGGGTATAATTCACCCCTCCACTTT
cdr3_aa: CASSHLQGYNSPLHF

d_call: TRBD1
j_call: TRBJ1-2
clone_size: -
v_call: TRBV12-3/TRBV12-4
cdr3_nt: TGTGCCAGCAGCAGACAGGGGGGCGGCTACACCTTC
cdr3_aa: CASSRQGGGYTF

d_call: -
j_call: TRBJ2-2
clone_size: -
v_call: TRBV7-9
cdr3_nt: TGTGCCAGCAGCCATGCGAATAGCTTGTCCGGGGAGCTGTTTTTT
cdr3_aa: CASSHANSLSGELFF

d_call: TRBD1
j_call: TRBJ1-2
clone_size: -
v_call: TRBV7-2
cdr3_nt: TGTGCCAGCAGCTTAGCAATCGGGCACAGGGGCGACTATGGCTACACCTTC
cdr3_aa: CASSLAIGHRGDYGYTF

d_call: -
j_call: TRBJ1-1
clone_size: -
v_call: TRBV2
cdr3_nt: TGTGCCAGCTTTGAACCAAGATCAGGGTTCACTGAAGCTTTCTTT
cdr3_aa: CASFEPRSGFTEAFF

d_call: -
j_call: TRBJ1-2
clone_size: -
v_call: TRBV12-3/TRBV12-4
cdr3_nt: TGTGCCTGCTCCCCGACGGAATATGGCTACACCTTC
cdr3_aa: CACSPTEYGYTF

d_call: TRBD1
j_call: TRBJ1-1
clone_size: -
v_call: TRBV2
cdr3_nt: TGTGCCAGCAGTAGGGACAGACCGAACACTGAAGCTTTCTTT
cdr3_aa: CASSRDRPNTEAFF

d_call: -
j_call: TRBJ1-4
clone_size: once
v_call: TRBV7-2
cdr3_nt: TGTGCCAGCAGCCCGAGGGACGCAACTAATGAAAAACTGTTTTTT
cdr3_aa: CASSPRDATNEKLFF

d_call: TRBD2
j_call: TRBJ2-3
clone_size: -
v_call: TRBV7-9
cdr3_nt: TGTGCCAGCAGCTTAACTAGCGGGGGGGCAGCAGATACGCAGTATTTT
cdr3_aa: CASSLTSGGAADTQYF

d_call: TRBD1
j_call: TRBJ2-5
clone_size: -
v_call: TRBV5-5
cdr3_nt: TGTGCCAGCAGCTCCCTCGTAGGGGGCAAACAAGAGACCCAGTACTTC
cdr3_aa: CASSSLVGGKQETQYF

d_call: -
j_call: TRBJ1-6
clone_size: -
v_call: TRBV30
cdr3_nt: TGTGCCTGGAGTGGGGGCGTCTATAATTCACCCCTCCACTTT
cdr3_aa: CAWSGGVYNSPLHF

d_call: TRBD2
j_call: TRBJ2-3
clone_size: -
v_call: TRBV19
cdr3_nt: TGTGCCAGCAGCGAAGGGACTAGCTGGGCAGATACGCAGTATTTT
cdr3_aa: CASSEGTSWADTQYF

d_call: TRBD2
j_call: TRBJ2-1
clone_size: -
v_call: TRBV3-1/TRBV3-2
cdr3_nt: TGTGCCAGCAGCCAAGCCACCCTAGCGGGGGCTGAGCAGTTCTTC
cdr3_aa: CASSQATLAGAEQFF

d_call: -
j_call: TRBJ2-2
clone_size: -
v_call: TRBV5-1
cdr3_nt: TGCGCCAGCAGCATAGGACAGAACACCGGGGAGCTGTTTTTT
cdr3_aa: CASSIGQNTGELFF

d_call: -
j_call: TRBJ1-1
clone_size: -
v_call: TRBV9
cdr3_nt: TGTGCCAGCAGCGTTGGAGGGCGAGGGGAAGGAACTGAAGCTTTCTTT
cdr3_aa: CASSVGGRGEGTEAFF

d_call: TRBD1
j_call: TRBJ1-1
clone_size: -
v_call: TRBV25-1
cdr3_nt: TGTGCCAGCAGTGAACGATTCGGGACAGGGCATGGCACTGAAGCTTTCTTT
cdr3_aa: CASSERFGTGHGTEAFF

d_call: -
j_call: TRBJ1-1
clone_size: -
v_call: TRBV4-1
cdr3_nt: TGCGCCAGCAGCCAAGATAGCGGGGTCTCGAACACTGAAGCTTTCTTT
cdr3_aa: CASSQDSGVSNTEAFF

d_call: TRBD1
j_call: TRBJ1-1
clone_size: -
v_call: TRBV28
cdr3_nt: TGTGCCAGCAGTTTAACAGGGGTGGTGACTGAAGCTTTCTTT
cdr3_aa: CASSLTGVVTEAFF

d_call: -
j_call: TRBJ2-6
clone_size: -
v_call: TRBV7-9
cdr3_nt: TGTGCCAGCAGCCGTACTGGGGCAGCCAGTGGGGCCAACGTCCTGACTTTC
cdr3_aa: CASSRTGAASGANVLTF

d_call: -
j_call: TRBJ1-1
clone_size: -
v_call: TRBV5-1
cdr3_nt: TGCGCCAGCAGCTCCGAGGCGGGGGGTGAAGCTTTCTTT
cdr3_aa: CASSSEAGGEAFF

d_call: -
j_call: TRBJ1-6
clone_size: -
v_call: TRBV19
cdr3_nt: TGTGCCACTAACCGGGAGCCGGGGAATTCACCCCTCCACTTT
cdr3_aa: CATNREPGNSPLHF

d_call: -
j_call: TRBJ1-1
clone_size: -
v_call: TRBV12-3/TRBV12-4
cdr3_nt: TGTGCCAGCAGTCTCGGTCCGGCTGAAGCTTTCTTT
cdr3_aa: CASSLGPAEAFF

d_call: -
j_call: TRBJ2-5
clone_size: once
v_call: TRBV7-7
cdr3_nt: TGTGCTAGCAGCCCAAACTCAGGAAAAGAGACCCAGTACTTC
cdr3_aa: CASSPNSGKETQYF

d_call: TRBD2
j_call: TRBJ2-1
clone_size: -
v_call: TRBV28
cdr3_nt: TGTGCCAGCAGTTACCCGGGACTAGTGGGATATGGTGAGCAGTTCTTC
cdr3_aa: CASSYPGLVGYGEQFF

d_call: -
j_call: TRBJ1-5
clone_size: -
v_call: TRBV19
cdr3_nt: TGTGCCAGTAGCTGGACCACGGATCAGCCCCAGCATTTT
cdr3_aa: CASSWTTDQPQHF

d_call: -
j_call: TRBJ1-6
clone_size: -
v_call: TRBV5-1
cdr3_nt: TGCGCCAGCAGCTTGGGGCAGGAAGGATCACCCCTCCACTTT
cdr3_aa: CASSLGQEGSPLHF